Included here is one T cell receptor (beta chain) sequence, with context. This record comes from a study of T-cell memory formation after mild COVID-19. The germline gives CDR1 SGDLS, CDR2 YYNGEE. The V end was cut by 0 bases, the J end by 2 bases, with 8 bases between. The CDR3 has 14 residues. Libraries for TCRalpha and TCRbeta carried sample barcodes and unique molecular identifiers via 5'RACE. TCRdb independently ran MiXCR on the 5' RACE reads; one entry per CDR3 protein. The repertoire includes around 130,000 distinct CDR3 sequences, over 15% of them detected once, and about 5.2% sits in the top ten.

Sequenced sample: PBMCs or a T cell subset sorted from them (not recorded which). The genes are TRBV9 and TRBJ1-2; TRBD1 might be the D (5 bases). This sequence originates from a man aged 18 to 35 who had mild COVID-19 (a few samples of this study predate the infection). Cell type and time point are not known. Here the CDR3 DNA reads TGTGCCAGCAGCGTAGGCAGGGCCAACTATGGCTACACCTTC. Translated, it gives CASSVGRANYGYTF.